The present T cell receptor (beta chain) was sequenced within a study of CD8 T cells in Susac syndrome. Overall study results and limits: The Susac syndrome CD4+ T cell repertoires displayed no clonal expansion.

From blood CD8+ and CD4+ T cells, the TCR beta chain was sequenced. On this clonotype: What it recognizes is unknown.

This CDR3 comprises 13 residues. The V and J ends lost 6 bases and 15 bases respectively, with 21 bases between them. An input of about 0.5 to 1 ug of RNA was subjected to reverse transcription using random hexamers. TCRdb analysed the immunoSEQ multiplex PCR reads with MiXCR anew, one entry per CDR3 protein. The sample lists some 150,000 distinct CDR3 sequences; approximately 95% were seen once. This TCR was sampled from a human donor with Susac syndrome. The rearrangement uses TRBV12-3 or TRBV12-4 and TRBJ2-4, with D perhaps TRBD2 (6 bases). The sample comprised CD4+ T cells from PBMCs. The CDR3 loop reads CASSLQRPAGLYF. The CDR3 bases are TGTGCCAGCAGCTTACAGCGACCAGCGGGTTTGTACTTC.